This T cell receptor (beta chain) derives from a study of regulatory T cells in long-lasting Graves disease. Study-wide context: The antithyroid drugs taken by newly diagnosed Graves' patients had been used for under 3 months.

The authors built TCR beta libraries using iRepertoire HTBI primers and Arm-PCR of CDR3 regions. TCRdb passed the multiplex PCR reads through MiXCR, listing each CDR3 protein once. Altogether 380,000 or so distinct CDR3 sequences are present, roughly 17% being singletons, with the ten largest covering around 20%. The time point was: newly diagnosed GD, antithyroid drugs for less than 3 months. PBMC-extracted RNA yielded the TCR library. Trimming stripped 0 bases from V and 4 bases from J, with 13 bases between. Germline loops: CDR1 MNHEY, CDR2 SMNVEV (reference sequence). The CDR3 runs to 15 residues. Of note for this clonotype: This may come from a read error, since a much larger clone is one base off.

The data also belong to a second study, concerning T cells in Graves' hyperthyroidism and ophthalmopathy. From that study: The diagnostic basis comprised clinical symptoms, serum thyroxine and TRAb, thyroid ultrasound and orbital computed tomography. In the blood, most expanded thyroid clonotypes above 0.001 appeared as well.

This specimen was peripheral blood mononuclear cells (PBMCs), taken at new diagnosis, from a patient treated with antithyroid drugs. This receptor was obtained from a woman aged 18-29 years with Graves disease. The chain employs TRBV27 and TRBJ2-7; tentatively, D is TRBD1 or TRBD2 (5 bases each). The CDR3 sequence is CASSLSVGDVYEQYF. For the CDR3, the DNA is TGTGCCAGCAGTTTATCGGTAGGGGACGTGTACGAGCAGTACTTC.